The entry that follows covers one T cell receptor (beta chain) sequence. The sample comes from a study of T cell changes during pregnancy in multiple sclerosis. This CDR3 contains 18 residues. Germline loops: CDR1 SGHRS, CDR2 YFSETQ. V was shortened by 2 bases and J by 0 bases, with 18 bases between the two germline ends. Produced via immunoSEQ multiplex PCR; TCRdb's table is partial and in-frame only. The table has 45,000 to 60,000 clones, over 80% seen once. Sequences were derived from CD4+ T cells from peripheral blood mononuclear cells, sampled in the third trimester of pregnancy. The receptor was derived from a female donor with multiple sclerosis, enrolled in a pregnancy study. The V call is TRBV5-1, the J call TRBJ2-1, with D perhaps TRBD2 (6 bases). CDR3 amino acids: CASSFLSSGGISYNEQFF. In DNA, the CDR3 is TGCGCCAGCAGCTTCTTGTCATCGGGCGGGATCTCCTACAATGAGCAGTTCTTC.